The rows below give T cell receptor beta chains drawn from one sample of a study of blood T cells in healthy people across ages. In TCRdb, the 5' RACE reads were re-called with MiXCR into one record per CDR3 protein. Of around 400,000 distinct CDR3 sequences listed, about 52% are singletons. Sequencing used blood. The receptors here all came from a man aged 55 to 70 in good health. Each CDR3 is given with its conserved first and last residue. The D gene is left open where the match is weak. Size values are once, few and many counts, or a class for expanded clones, and some rows have none.

d_gene: TRBD1
abundance: .
j_gene: TRBJ2-3
v_gene: TRBV10-3
CDR3nt: TGTGCCATCAGTGAGTCCCCAGGGGGACAGGGGGCAGATACGCAGTATTTT
CDR3aa: CAISESPGGQGADTQYF

d_gene: TRBD1
abundance: .
j_gene: TRBJ2-7
v_gene: TRBV18
CDR3nt: TGTGCCAGCTCACAGGGGGCTCTTACCTACGAGCAGTACTTC
CDR3aa: CASSQGALTYEQYF

d_gene: .
abundance: .
j_gene: TRBJ2-1
v_gene: TRBV4-3
CDR3nt: TGCGCCAGCAGCCAAGTTGCGGCAGGCGGGACCCAGTTCTTC
CDR3aa: CASSQVAAGGTQFF

d_gene: TRBD2
abundance: .
j_gene: TRBJ2-3
v_gene: TRBV28
CDR3nt: TGTGCCAGCACGGGCGGGAGGGGAGATACGCAGTATTTT
CDR3aa: CASTGGRGDTQYF

d_gene: TRBD2
abundance: .
j_gene: TRBJ2-1
v_gene: TRBV5-6
CDR3nt: TGTGCCAGCAGTCCTGGGGGCGTTGGACTAGCGGAGTACAATGAGCAGTTCTTC
CDR3aa: CASSPGGVGLAEYNEQFF

d_gene: .
abundance: .
j_gene: TRBJ2-7
v_gene: TRBV7-7
CDR3nt: TGTGCTAGCAGCCCCCAACTGGGCACCGCCTACGAGCAGTACTTC
CDR3aa: CASSPQLGTAYEQYF

d_gene: .
abundance: .
j_gene: TRBJ2-3
v_gene: TRBV30
CDR3nt: TGTGCCTGGAGCCGGCCCCCAGATACGCAGTATTTT
CDR3aa: CAWSRPPDTQYF

d_gene: .
abundance: many
j_gene: TRBJ2-7
v_gene: TRBV29-1
CDR3nt: TGCAGCGTAGAGGGTGGGGGATCCTACGAGCAGTACTTC
CDR3aa: CSVEGGGSYEQYF

d_gene: .
abundance: .
j_gene: TRBJ1-1
v_gene: TRBV29-1
CDR3nt: TGCAGCGTTTTCGCCGGACTGGGCACTGAAGCTTTCTTT
CDR3aa: CSVFAGLGTEAFF

d_gene: .
abundance: .
j_gene: TRBJ2-3
v_gene: TRBV9
CDR3nt: TGTGCCAGCAGCTCAGGGGAACACACAGATACGCAGTATTTT
CDR3aa: CASSSGEHTDTQYF

d_gene: .
abundance: .
j_gene: TRBJ1-2
v_gene: TRBV4-2
CDR3nt: TGTGCCAGCAGCCAAGGGCGGGATAGTGTTGGCTACACCTTC
CDR3aa: CASSQGRDSVGYTF

d_gene: TRBD2
abundance: once
j_gene: TRBJ2-5
v_gene: TRBV20-1
CDR3nt: TGCAGTGCTAGGGCACTAGCGGGAGGGCTAGGTGTCCAAGAGACCCAGTACTTC
CDR3aa: CSARALAGGLGVQETQYF

d_gene: .
abundance: .
j_gene: TRBJ2-5
v_gene: TRBV11-2
CDR3nt: TGTGCCAGCGAGGTGTTCGGGAGCCCCCAAGAGACCCAGTACTTC
CDR3aa: CASEVFGSPQETQYF

d_gene: .
abundance: few
j_gene: TRBJ2-3
v_gene: TRBV20-1
CDR3nt: TGCAGTGCTAGAGACCCGATCCGGCGGGGAAGCACAGATACGCAGTATTTT
CDR3aa: CSARDPIRRGSTDTQYF

d_gene: .
abundance: .
j_gene: TRBJ2-3
v_gene: TRBV10-3
CDR3nt: TGTGCCAGTATGGCGGACCCTAGCACAGATACGCAGTATTTT
CDR3aa: CASMADPSTDTQYF

d_gene: .
abundance: .
j_gene: TRBJ1-6
v_gene: TRBV6-4
CDR3nt: TGTGCCAGCAGTGATATACCGTCCAGGTCACCCCTCCACTTT
CDR3aa: CASSDIPSRSPLHF

d_gene: .
abundance: .
j_gene: TRBJ2-7
v_gene: TRBV2
CDR3nt: TGTGCCAGCAGGGCTTGGAGGACCTCCTACGAGCAGTACTTC
CDR3aa: CASRAWRTSYEQYF